These T cell receptor beta chains were read from a single sample in a study of spatial heterogeneity in lung cancer. TCRdb passed the 5' RACE reads through MiXCR, listing each CDR3 protein once. The table records 3,500 to 4,500 distinct CDR3 sequences, approximately 9% of them present only once. The specimen comprised lung tumor tissue, sampled at surgery. Every receptor here comes from a male donor with early-stage non-small cell lung cancer. The CDR3 runs from the conserved cysteine through the conserved F or W. Each record gives: clone size, D gene, V gene, J gene, CDR3 protein, CDR3 DNA. A D gene is named only where the DNA matches it firmly. Sizes are listed as once, few, many, or a class for an expanded clone.

abundance: many
d_gene: NA
v_gene: TRBV24-1
j_gene: TRBJ2-1
CDR3aa: CATSDLGEQFF
CDR3nt: TGTGCCACCAGTGATCTTGGTGAGCAGTTCTTC

abundance: medium-sized
d_gene: NA
v_gene: TRBV7-2
j_gene: TRBJ1-2
CDR3aa: CASSPPGQRNYGYTF
CDR3nt: TGTGCCAGCAGCCCTCCCGGACAGAGGAACTATGGCTACACCTTC

abundance: many
d_gene: NA
v_gene: TRBV27
j_gene: TRBJ2-6
CDR3aa: CASSPLAGRSSGANVLTF
CDR3nt: TGTGCCAGCAGTCCGTTAGCCGGGAGAAGCTCTGGGGCCAACGTCCTGACTTTC

abundance: medium-sized
d_gene: NA
v_gene: TRBV6-5
j_gene: TRBJ1-5
CDR3aa: CASSYRGPDQPQHF
CDR3nt: TGTGCCAGCAGTTACAGAGGGCCGGATCAGCCCCAGCATTTT

abundance: medium-sized
d_gene: TRBD2
v_gene: TRBV5-4
j_gene: TRBJ2-1
CDR3aa: CASSPGLAEYNEQFF
CDR3nt: TGTGCCAGCAGCCCGGGACTAGCGGAGTACAATGAGCAGTTCTTC

abundance: few
d_gene: NA
v_gene: TRBV29-1
j_gene: TRBJ2-2
CDR3aa: CSVPGLITGELFF
CDR3nt: TGCAGCGTTCCCGGGTTGATCACCGGGGAGCTGTTTTTT

abundance: many
d_gene: TRBD1
v_gene: TRBV4-1
j_gene: TRBJ1-1
CDR3aa: CASSQDPSGGLNTEAFF
CDR3nt: TGCGCCAGCAGCCAAGATCCGTCAGGGGGGTTGAACACTGAAGCTTTCTTT

abundance: medium-sized
d_gene: TRBD1
v_gene: TRBV7-9
j_gene: TRBJ2-7
CDR3aa: CASSLPTRDRGYEQYF
CDR3nt: TGTGCCAGCAGCTTACCGACCAGGGACAGGGGATACGAGCAGTACTTC

abundance: many
d_gene: TRBD2
v_gene: TRBV6-2/TRBV6-3
j_gene: TRBJ2-5
CDR3aa: CASSGIAGAETQYF
CDR3nt: TGTGCCAGCAGTGGAATAGCGGGAGCAGAGACCCAGTACTTC

abundance: medium-sized
d_gene: NA
v_gene: TRBV11-2
j_gene: TRBJ2-2
CDR3aa: CASSFEMNTGELFF
CDR3nt: TGTGCCAGCAGCTTCGAGATGAACACCGGGGAGCTGTTTTTT